These 24 T cell receptor beta chains came from one sample sequenced in a study of blood T cell repertoires in COVID-19. Assay: immunoSEQ multiplex PCR; the TCRdb copy retains only in-frame clones and omits some. The sample holds about 69,000 clones, about nine tenths seen once. Sequencing used peripheral blood. These receptors all come from a woman aged 18-35 years with acute or convalescent COVID-19.

The rearrangement links TRBV28 to TRBJ2-1; maybe TRBD2 (6 bases). V dropped 6 bases and J dropped 2 bases, with 14 bases sitting between them. CDR3 length: 15 residues. Germline CDR1 and CDR2: MDHEN and SYDVKM. CDR3 residues: CASSRTSIPYNEQFF. CDR3 bases: TGTGCCAGCAGCCGAACTAGCATCCCCTACAATGAGCAGTTCTTC.

The chain combines TRBV7-9 with TRBJ2-1; D gene ambiguous. The V end was cut by 5 bases, the J end by 10 bases, with 12 bases between. The CDR3 is 12 residues long. CDR1 is SEHNR and CDR2 is FQNEAQ in the germline V gene (reference sequence). The CDR3 bases are TGTGCCAGCAGCGACGATGGGCCGGAGCAGTTCTTC. Translated: CASSDDGPEQFF.

This clone was seen only once. The CDR3 loop is CASSEGLAGVNTGELFF. The CDR3 DNA follows: TGTGCCAGCAGTGAAGGCCTAGCGGGGGTGAACACCGGGGAGCTGTTTTTT. The chain has TRBV6-1 and TRBJ2-2, with 10 bases lining up with TRBD2. Germline V CDR1 and CDR2: MNHNS, SASEGT. This CDR3 contains 17 residues. J lost 1 base, V lost 1 base, and 3 bases had no gene match.

This chain connects TRBV4-1 to TRBJ2-7, with TRBD2 as a possible D gene (5 bases). The CDR3 contains 16 residues. V gave up 0 bases and J gave up 5 bases, with 17 bases separating them. Germline assignment: CDR1 MGHRA and CDR2 YSYEKL. Written as DNA, the CDR3 is TGCGCCAGCAGCCAAGATTCGACTAACATTTTCCACGAGCAGTACTTC. Its protein is CASSQDSTNIFHEQYF.

The chain has TRBV19 and TRBJ2-5; 10 bases agree with TRBD1. Germline assignment: CDR1 LNHDA and CDR2 SQIVND (reference sequence). The CDR3 length is 14 residues. Trimming took 4 bases from V and 5 from J; bases not matched to a gene: 4. This CDR3 reads CASSTQGQGETQYF. CDR3 bases: TGTGCCAGTAGTACACAGGGACAGGGGGAGACCCAGTACTTC.

The rearrangement links TRBV4-3 to TRBJ2-1; TRBD1 matches at 9 bases. In germline, CDR1 is LGHNA, CDR2 YSLEER. This CDR3 region has 14 residues. Trimming at V came to 3 bases and at J to 5 bases, leaving 2 bases not matched to a gene. The chain's CDR3 is CASSQGTGNNEQFF. In nucleotides, the CDR3 is TGCGCCAGCAGCCAGGGGACAGGGAACAATGAGCAGTTCTTC.

The chain has TRBV5-8 and TRBJ2-3; TRBD2 aligns across 13 bases. CDR3 length equals 16 residues. J lost 1 base, V lost 4 bases, and 3 bases had no gene match. The germline V gene encodes CDR1 SGHTS and CDR2 YDEGEE. The CDR3 spells CASSAGTSGGTDTQYF. The CDR3 DNA reads TGTGCCAGCAGCGCCGGGACTAGCGGGGGCACAGATACGCAGTATTTT. Filled out from reference TRBV5-8 and TRBJ2-3, the complete variable domain reads EAGVTQSPTHLIKTRGQQATLRCSPISGHTSVYWYQQALGLGLQFLLWYDEGEERNRGNFPPRFSGRQFPNYSSELNVNALELEDSALYLCASSAGTSGGTDTQYFGPGTRLTVL.

The chain uses TRBV7-9 and TRBJ1-1; 7 positions match TRBD1. Trimming at V came to 5 bases and at J to 4 bases, leaving 10 bases not matched to a gene. The CDR3 is 15 residues long. In germline, CDR1 is SEHNR, CDR2 FQNEAQ (reference sequence). DNA of the CDR3: TGTGCCAGCAGCCCGCGACAAGGGGGCGGCACTGAAGCTTTCTTT. Translating it yields CASSPRQGGGTEAFF.

This sequence joins TRBV5-1 and TRBJ1-1, with D perhaps TRBD1 (6 bases). The CDR3 has 15 amino acids. V dropped 2 bases and J dropped 7 bases, with 18 bases sitting between them. Germline loops: CDR1 SGHRS, CDR2 YFSETQ. The CDR3 here is CASSFTPETGFEAFF. CDR3 sequence (DNA): TGCGCCAGCAGCTTCACACCCGAGACAGGATTTGAAGCTTTCTTT.

The rearrangement joins TRBV2 to TRBJ2-7; D may be TRBD1 (6 bases). The germline CDR1 and CDR2 sequences are SNHLY and FYNNEI. This CDR3 has 13 residues. V lost 8 bases, J lost 0 bases, and 11 bases lay in between. CDR3 in amino acids: CASGTPSSYEQYF. In nucleotides, the CDR3 is TGTGCCAGCGGGACACCGAGCTCCTACGAGCAGTACTTC.

This chain joins TRBV6-1 and TRBJ2-2, with 13 nucleotides matching TRBD2. CDR1 is MNHNS and CDR2 is SASEGT in the germline V gene. V was pared by 4 bases and J by 1 base, with 3 bases of the junction left unmatched. This CDR3 has 17 amino acids. CDR3 protein: CASSGTSGRVNTGELFF. The DNA for the CDR3 is TGTGCCAGCAGTGGCACTAGCGGGAGGGTGAACACCGGGGAGCTGTTTTTT.

The chain employs TRBV6-5 and TRBJ2-7; tentative D call: TRBD2 (6 bases). CDR3 length equals 15 residues. The germline V gene has CDR1 MNHEY and CDR2 SVGAGI. Trimming removed 7 bases from V and 6 bases from J, with 22 bases in between. CDR3 sequence reads: CASTPRAGSLLEQYF. CDR3 nucleotide sequence: TGTGCCAGCACCCCCAGAGCGGGCTCTTTGCTCGAGCAGTACTTC.

This clone was recorded only once. The rearrangement uses TRBV2 and TRBJ1-5; 9 bases align to TRBD1. J was trimmed by 4 bases and V by 0 bases; bases with no gene match: 1. Germline V gene data show CDR1 as SNHLY and CDR2 as FYNNEI. The CDR3 consists of 15 residues. The CDR3 loop is CASSEADRGNQPQHF. The CDR3 DNA follows: TGTGCCAGCAGTGAAGCGGACAGGGGAAATCAGCCCCAGCATTTT.

The rearrangement uses TRBV4-1 and TRBJ1-6; D unclear. CDR1 is MGHRA and CDR2 is YSYEKL in the germline V gene. V was cut by 0 bases and J by 7 bases, with 7 bases left in between. This CDR3 spans 14 amino acids. The CDR3 sequence: CASSQDRRNSPLHF. The DNA of the CDR3 is TGCGCCAGCAGCCAAGATCGGAGGAATTCACCCCTCCACTTT.

CDR3 nucleotide sequence: TGTGCCAGCAGTTTATTTGGGACTACCCTAAGCACAGATACGCAGTATTTT. This encodes CASSLFGTTLSTDTQYF. The chain has TRBV27 and TRBJ2-3; 7 nucleotides agree with TRBD2. CDR1 and CDR2 from the germline V gene are MNHEY and SMNVEV (reference sequence). Trimming at V came to 1 base and at J to 0 bases, leaving 7 bases not matched to a gene. The CDR3 sequence is 17 residues long.

This chain joins TRBV4-3 and TRBJ1-4; 10 bases agree with TRBD1. Germline V gives CDR1 LGHNA, CDR2 YSLEER. V lost 4 bases and J lost 7; bases outside the gene matches: 6. The CDR3 has 15 amino acids. This CDR3 reads CASSREGQGIEKLFF. The CDR3 DNA is TGCGCCAGCAGCCGCGAGGGACAGGGGATTGAAAAACTGTTTTTT.

The chain links TRBV15 to TRBJ2-5; D is perhaps TRBD1 (5 bases). V shed 1 base and J shed 4 bases, with 22 bases lying between them. Germline lookup yields CDR1 LNHNV and CDR2 YYDKDF (reference sequence). The CDR3 has 18 amino acids. The chain's CDR3 is CATSRGVQWTIDVETQYF. CDR3 bases: TGTGCCACCAGCAGAGGGGTCCAGTGGACAATCGATGTAGAGACCCAGTACTTC.

This chain joins TRBV5-1 and TRBJ1-6; possibly TRBD1 for D (5 bases). Germline CDR1 and CDR2: SGHRS and YFSETQ. V dropped 1 base and J dropped 5 bases, with 7 bases sitting between them. This CDR3 contains 14 residues. CDR3 region: CASSLSGDNSPLHF. In DNA form, the CDR3 reads TGCGCCAGCAGCTTGTCGGGGGATAATTCACCCCTCCACTTT.

This clone was picked up one time. The V gene is TRBV30, the J gene TRBJ1-3; D gene unclear. Germline CDR1 is GTSNPN and CDR2 is SVGIG (reference sequence). Trimming took 4 bases from V and 7 from J, leaving 11 bases between them. The CDR3 covers 12 residues. The CDR3 DNA is TGTGCCTGGATCTCATTGGCCAACACCATATATTTT. This sequence encodes CAWISLANTIYF.

The chain employs TRBV19 and TRBJ1-3, with D maybe TRBD1 (5 bases). The CDR3 is 15 amino acids. The germline gives CDR1 LNHDA, CDR2 SQIVND (reference sequence). The V end was cut by 6 bases, the J end by 2 bases, with 14 bases between. Written as DNA, the CDR3 is TGTGCCAGTAGATCCCCAGGGCTGGCTGGAAACACCATATATTTT. Its translation: CASRSPGLAGNTIYF.

The V and J genes are TRBV6-6 and TRBJ1-1; 7 bases match TRBD1. Germline loops: CDR1 MNHNY, CDR2 SVGAGI (reference sequence). This CDR3 spans 15 amino acids. The V and J ends lost 6 bases and 2 bases, in that order; junction bases with no gene match: 9. CDR3 nucleotide sequence: TGTGCCAGCAGAGATAAAACAGGGGTTAACACTGAAGCTTTCTTT. This codes for CASRDKTGVNTEAFF.

The J gene is TRBJ1-2, the V gene TRBV12-3 or TRBV12-4; perhaps TRBD1 as D (6 bases). The CDR3 runs to 12 residues. Trimming took off 5 bases at V and 7 bases at J, with 11 bases between the two ends. The CDR3 is CASSVGQFGYTF. The DNA of the CDR3 is TGTGCCAGCAGTGTAGGACAGTTTGGCTACACCTTC.

This chain links TRBV29-1 with TRBJ2-1; D might be TRBD1 (5 bases). The CDR3 length is 14 residues. Germline CDR1 and CDR2: SQVTM and ANQGSEA. Trimming left V 4 bases short and J 3 bases short, with 13 bases between. The CDR3 DNA reads as TGCAGCGTTGTGAGACAGACTCACTACAATGAGCAGTTCTTC. Translating gives CSVVRQTHYNEQFF.

The chain carries TRBV7-9 and TRBJ2-3; the D gene is possibly TRBD2 (5 bases). CDR1 and CDR2 (germline): SEHNR, FQNEAQ (reference sequence). The CDR3 contains 15 residues. Trimming stripped 1 base from V and 2 bases from J, with 10 bases between. CDR3 sequence: CASSLVRADTDTQYF. The DNA of the CDR3 is TGTGCCAGCAGCTTAGTGAGGGCGGACACAGATACGCAGTATTTT.